The following is a T cell receptor beta chain sequence with its context. Antigen unknown. This specimen belongs to a study of T cells in Graves' hyperthyroidism and ophthalmopathy. Study-level background: Peripheral blood was collected at initial diagnosis, before any treatment. Overall study results and limits: Most thyroid clonotypes expanded above 0.001 were also detected in blood. Stable hyperthyroidism was separated from ophthalmopathy by a model based on 13 V-J features.

This sample holds PBMCs from roughly 10 ml fresh peripheral blood. From germline, CDR1 is MGHRA and CDR2 YSYEKL. Trimming cost V 2 bases and J 4 bases; bases outside gene matches: 13. CDR3 length: 17 amino acids. TCR beta CDR3 sequences were amplified from RNA transcripts. HTBI primers drove first-round RT-PCR of the TCR CDR3. TCRdb reprocessed the multiplex PCR reads via MiXCR and lists one record per CDR3 protein. The table includes about 410,000 distinct CDR3 sequences, approximately 15% detected once. The V call is TRBV4-1, the J call TRBJ2-7, with 8 bases identical to TRBD1. The sequencing sample was made of blood. The sequence came from a man between 18 and 29 years old with Graves' ophthalmopathy. For the CDR3, the DNA is TGCGCCAGCAGCCAACATTCTAGTGGACAGGGTTTTTACGAGCAGTACTTC. Its translation: CASSQHSSGQGFYEQYF.